This T cell receptor beta chain came from a study of identical twins. Overall study results and limits: Out-of-frame alpha sequences shared by twins were enriched for low generation probability.

The CDR3 spans 16 residues. Germline V gene lookup returns CDR1 MNHEY and CDR2 SVGEGT. V lost 2 bases to trimming and J lost 4 bases, with 14 bases between them. A universal primer site arose from template switching, and cDNA bore unique molecular identifiers. MiXCR, applied by TCRdb to the 5' RACE reads, yields one record per CDR3 protein. The sample holds about 570,000 distinct CDR3 sequences; over 8.5% are singletons and the top ten take under 3%. Points on this clonotype: Its antigen is unidentified.

Donors uniformly comprised healthy Caucasians. Separately, the same data were catalogued under a study of yellow fever vaccine responses in identical twins. As that report states: Reported findings indicate that twins' vaccine T cell responses seemed partially convergent, partially personalized.

This chain links TRBV6-2 or TRBV6-3 with TRBJ2-2; either TRBD1 or TRBD2 may fit D (5 bases each). The receptor's source is a young woman in good health. The sequenced sample consisted of PBMCs. CDR3: CASSYLVGDGTGELFF. For the CDR3, the DNA is TGTGCCAGCAGTTACCTTGTCGGGGACGGCACCGGGGAGCTGTTTTTT.